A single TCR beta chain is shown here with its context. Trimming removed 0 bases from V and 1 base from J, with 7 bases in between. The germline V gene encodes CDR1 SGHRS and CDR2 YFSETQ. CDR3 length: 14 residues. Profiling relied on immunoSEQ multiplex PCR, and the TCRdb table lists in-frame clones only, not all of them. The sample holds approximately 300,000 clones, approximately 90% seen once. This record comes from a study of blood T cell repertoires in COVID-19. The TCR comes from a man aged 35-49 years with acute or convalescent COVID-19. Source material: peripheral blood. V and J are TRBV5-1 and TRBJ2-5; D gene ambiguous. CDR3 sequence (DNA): TGCGCCAGCAGCTTGGCCCAGTCCCAAGAGACCCAGTACTTC. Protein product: CASSLAQSQETQYF.